The rows below give T cell receptor beta chains drawn from one sample of a study of T-cell reconstitution after alpha-beta-depleted transplantation in children. TCRdb itself ran the PCR reads through MiXCR, one entry per CDR3 protein. Counted here are about a million distinct CDR3 sequences, about 26% occurring once; the ten biggest clones make up about 28%. This specimen was PBMCs, mostly from graft donor cells, taken 360 days after TCRalphabeta/CD19-depleted stem cell transplant. The source is a boy under two years old who had a stem cell transplant for SCID, so the T cells may come from the graft donor. Both conserved end residues are part of each CDR3. The D gene is left open where the match is weak. Clone size appears in some rows only: once, few, many, or a class for an expanded clone.

v_call	j_call	d_call	cdr3_length	clone_size	cdr3_nt	cdr3_aa
TRBV12-3/TRBV12-4	TRBJ2-1	TRBD2	16	few	TGTGCCAGCAGGCCAGCGGGGGGCCGGATAGCCGATGAGCAGTTCTTC	CASRPAGGRIADEQFF
TRBV13	TRBJ2-3	.	12	.	TGTGCCAGCAGCTTAGAGCTACATACGCAGTATTTT	CASSLELHTQYF
TRBV30	TRBJ2-1	TRBD2	16	.	TGTGCCTGGAGTGAAACACTAGCGGGGGGGTACAATGAGCAGTTCTTC	CAWSETLAGGYNEQFF
TRBV6-5	TRBJ1-3	.	14	.	TGTGCCAGCCAAACCAGGGGAACGGGAAACACCATATATTTT	CASQTRGTGNTIYF
TRBV5-1	TRBJ2-3	TRBD2	18	few	TGCGCCAGCAGCTTGGTCGGACTAGCGGGGGGGCTTGAAGATACGCAGTATTTT	CASSLVGLAGGLEDTQYF
TRBV28	TRBJ2-2	.	17	.	TGTGCCAGCAGTTGGGCCTCGGGCGGGCCAAACACCGGGGAGCTGTTTTTT	CASSWASGGPNTGELFF
TRBV29-1	TRBJ2-2	.	12	many	TGCAGCGTTGAAAGGCGTGCCGGGGAGCTGTTTTTT	CSVERRAGELFF
TRBV6-7	TRBJ2-3	.	13	few	TGTGCCAGCGGACGTACCACCACAGATACGCAGTATTTT	CASGRTTTDTQYF
TRBV28	TRBJ2-2	.	20	.	TGTGCCAGCAGTCCGTCCCTTGGGAACCGCGGGACTTCGAACACCGGGGAGCTGTTTTTT	CASSPSLGNRGTSNTGELFF
TRBV10-1	TRBJ2-3	.	16	few	TGCGCCAGCAGTGGAGGGCTCGACAGGTTCGAAGATACGCAGTATTTT	CASSGGLDRFEDTQYF
TRBV7-6	TRBJ2-5	TRBD1	13	few	TGTGCCAGCAGACAGGGGTTGGGAGAGACCCAGTACTTC	CASRQGLGETQYF
TRBV11-1	TRBJ2-7	.	19	few	TGTGCCAGCACCTCTAACACCGGGACGGACCTAACAAGCACCTACGAGCAGTACTTC	CASTSNTGTDLTSTYEQYF
TRBV9	TRBJ2-5	.	13	.	TGTGCCAGCAGCGTAGGGCCCTGGGAGACCCAGTACTTC	CASSVGPWETQYF
TRBV18	TRBJ1-5	.	12	few	TGTGCCAGCTCACAACATTATCAGCCCCAGCATTTT	CASSQHYQPQHF
TRBV20-1	TRBJ2-3	.	13	.	TGCAGTGCTACGAGTACAGGGAGTGGTACGCAGTATTTT	CSATSTGSGTQYF
TRBV12-3/TRBV12-4	TRBJ1-3	TRBD1	16	.	TGTGCCAGCAGCAAGGGACAGGGGTTTTCTGGAAACACCATATATTTT	CASSKGQGFSGNTIYF
TRBV3-1	TRBJ2-3	.	15	many	TGTGCCAGCAGCCCAACCCTACTAGGCACAGATACGCAGTATTTT	CASSPTLLGTDTQYF
TRBV29-1	TRBJ2-5	.	12	.	TGCAGCGTTAGAGGTGCTCAAGAGACCCAGTACTTC	CSVRGAQETQYF
TRBV20-1	TRBJ1-5	.	12	.	TGCAGTGCACAGAGTAGCAATCAGCCCCAGCATTTT	CSAQSSNQPQHF
TRBV3-1	TRBJ2-5	.	16	.	TGTGCCAGCAGCCAAGGAGTCCCGGACAGAAAAGAGACCCAGTACTTC	CASSQGVPDRKETQYF
TRBV4-1	TRBJ2-7	.	18	few	TGCGCCAGCAGCCAAGATCCGATCATGGGACACTTCTCCTACGAGCAGTACTTC	CASSQDPIMGHFSYEQYF
TRBV20-1	TRBJ2-1	TRBD2	14	few	TGCAGTGCTAGACCCGGGGGGGCCGACAATGAGCAGTTCTTC	CSARPGGADNEQFF
TRBV7-8	TRBJ2-5	TRBD2	16	few	TGTGCCAGCACCCCATTAGCGGGGGCCGACCAAGAGACCCAGTACTTC	CASTPLAGADQETQYF
TRBV4-1	TRBJ1-2	TRBD1	17	.	TGCGCCAGCAGCCATCCCGGGGACAGGTTTCTTGGGGTCGGCTACACCTTC	CASSHPGDRFLGVGYTF
TRBV11-1	TRBJ2-3	.	19	.	TGTGCCAGCAGCTTACGGGGAATCGGGGCATCTCGGCGGACAGATACGCAGTATTTT	CASSLRGIGASRRTDTQYF
TRBV4-3	TRBJ1-1	.	14	.	TGCGCCAGCAGCCAAGTTGGACATAAAATTGAAGCTTTCTTT	CASSQVGHKIEAFF
TRBV20-1	TRBJ2-3	.	15	.	TGCAGTGCTAGAGAGCCCGTCTTGGGCACAGATACGCAGTATTTT	CSAREPVLGTDTQYF
TRBV10-2	TRBJ2-3	TRBD1	15	once	TGCGCCAGCAGCAACCGGGACAGGGGCCCAGATACGCAGTATTTT	CASSNRDRGPDTQYF
TRBV5-1	TRBJ2-1	.	15	.	TGCGCCAGCAGCTTGGCGGCAGGGAGAGTCAATGAGCAGTTCTTC	CASSLAAGRVNEQFF
TRBV12-3/TRBV12-4	TRBJ1-1	.	13	few	TGTGCCAGCACCAAAAACACGCTCACTGAAGCTTTCTTT	CASTKNTLTEAFF